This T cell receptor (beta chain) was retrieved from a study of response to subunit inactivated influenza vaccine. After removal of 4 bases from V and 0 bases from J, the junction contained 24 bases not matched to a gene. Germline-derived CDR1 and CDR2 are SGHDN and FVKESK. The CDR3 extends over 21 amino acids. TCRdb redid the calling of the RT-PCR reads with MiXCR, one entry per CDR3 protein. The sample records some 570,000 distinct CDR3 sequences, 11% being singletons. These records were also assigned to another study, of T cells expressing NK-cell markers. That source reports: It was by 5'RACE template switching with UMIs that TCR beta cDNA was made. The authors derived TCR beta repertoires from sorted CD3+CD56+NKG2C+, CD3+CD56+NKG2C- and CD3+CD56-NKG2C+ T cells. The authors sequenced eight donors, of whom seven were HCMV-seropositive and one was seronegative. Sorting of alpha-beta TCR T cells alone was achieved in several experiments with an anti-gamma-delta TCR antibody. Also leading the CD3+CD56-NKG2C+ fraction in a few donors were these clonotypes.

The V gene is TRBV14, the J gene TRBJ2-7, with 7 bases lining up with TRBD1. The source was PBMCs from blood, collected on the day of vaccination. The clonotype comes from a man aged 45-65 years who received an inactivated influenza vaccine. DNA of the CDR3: TGTGCCAGCAGCCTAGGGCCACAACCGGGACAGTTCATCGAAAGCTCCTACGAGCAGTACTTC. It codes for CASSLGPQPGQFIESSYEQYF.